Sequencing of this TCR beta chain was carried out in a study of blood T cells in healthy people across ages. Study-wide findings and caveats: Estimated diversity across one million T cells was deemed an underestimate.

Russia was home to the donors, healthy Caucasian individuals aged about 6 to 90. Germline lookup yields CDR1 DFQATT and CDR2 SNEGSKA (reference sequence). Trimming removed 0 bases from V and 4 bases from J, with 10 bases in between. The CDR3 is made up of 15 amino acids. This clonotype has a count of ten or more. Its antigen remains unidentified. Through a sample-barcoded 5' primer and a J-beta primer mix, a second PCR was run for roughly 6 to 12 cycles. Using its own MiXCR run on the 5' RACE reads, TCRdb lists one record per CDR3 protein. The sample holds approximately 2,000,000 distinct CDR3 sequences, about 39% seen once.

This TCR was recovered from a human donor in good health. The chain carries TRBV20-1 and TRBJ2-6, with no clear D. The sequenced sample was blood. Here the CDR3 reads CSARDRARGANVLTF. The CDR3 nucleotides read TGCAGTGCTAGAGATCGGGCGCGCGGGGCCAACGTCCTGACTTTC.